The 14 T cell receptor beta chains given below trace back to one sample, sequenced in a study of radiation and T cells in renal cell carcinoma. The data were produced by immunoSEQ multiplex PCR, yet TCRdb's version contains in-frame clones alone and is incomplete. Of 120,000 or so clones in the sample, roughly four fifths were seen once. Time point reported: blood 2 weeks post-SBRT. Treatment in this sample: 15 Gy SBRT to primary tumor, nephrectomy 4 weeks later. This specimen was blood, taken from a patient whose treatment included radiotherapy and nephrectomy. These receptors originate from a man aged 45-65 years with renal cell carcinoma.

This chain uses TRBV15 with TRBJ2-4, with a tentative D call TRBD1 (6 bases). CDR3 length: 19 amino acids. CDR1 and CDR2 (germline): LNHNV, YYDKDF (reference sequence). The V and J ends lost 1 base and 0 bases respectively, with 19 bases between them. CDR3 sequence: CATSRASTGQRLAKNIQYF. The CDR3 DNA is TGTGCCACCAGCAGAGCCTCGACAGGTCAACGGCTAGCCAAAAACATTCAGTACTTC. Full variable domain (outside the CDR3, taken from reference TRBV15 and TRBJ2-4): DAMVIQNPRYQVTQFGKPVTLSCSQTLNHNVMYWYQQKSSQAPKLLFHYYDKDFNNEADTPDNFQSRRPNTSFCFLDIRSPGLGDTAMYLCATSRASTGQRLAKNIQYFGAGTRLSVL.

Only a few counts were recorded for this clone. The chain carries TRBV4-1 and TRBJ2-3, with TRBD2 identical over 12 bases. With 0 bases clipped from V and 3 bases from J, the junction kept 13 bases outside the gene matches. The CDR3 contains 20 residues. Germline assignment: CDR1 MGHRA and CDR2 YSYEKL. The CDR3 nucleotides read TGCGCCAGCAGCCAAGATCGACGGCTAGCGGGGGGGCGAGGTACAGATACGCAGTATTTT. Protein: CASSQDRRLAGGRGTDTQYF.

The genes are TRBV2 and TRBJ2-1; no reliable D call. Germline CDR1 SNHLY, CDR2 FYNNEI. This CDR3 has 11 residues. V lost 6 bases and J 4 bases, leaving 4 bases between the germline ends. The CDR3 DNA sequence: TGTGCCAGCAGATCGTACAATGAGCAGTTCTTC. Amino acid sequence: CASRSYNEQFF.

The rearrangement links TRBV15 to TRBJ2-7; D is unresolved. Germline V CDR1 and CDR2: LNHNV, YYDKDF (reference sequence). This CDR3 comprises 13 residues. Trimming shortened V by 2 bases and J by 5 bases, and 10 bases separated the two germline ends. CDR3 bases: TGTGCCACCAGCAGACACCGGCAGGACGAGCAGTACTTC. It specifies CATSRHRQDEQYF. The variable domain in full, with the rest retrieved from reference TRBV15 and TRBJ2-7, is DAMVIQNPRYQVTQFGKPVTLSCSQTLNHNVMYWYQQKSSQAPKLLFHYYDKDFNNEADTPDNFQSRRPNTSFCFLDIRSPGLGDTAMYLCATSRHRQDEQYFGPGTRLTVT.

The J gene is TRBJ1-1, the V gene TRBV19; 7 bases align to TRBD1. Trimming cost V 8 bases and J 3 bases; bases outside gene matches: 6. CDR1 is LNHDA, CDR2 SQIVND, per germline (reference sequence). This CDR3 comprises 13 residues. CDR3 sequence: CASSETGYTEAFF. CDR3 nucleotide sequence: TGTGCCAGTTCTGAGACAGGGTACACTGAAGCTTTCTTT.

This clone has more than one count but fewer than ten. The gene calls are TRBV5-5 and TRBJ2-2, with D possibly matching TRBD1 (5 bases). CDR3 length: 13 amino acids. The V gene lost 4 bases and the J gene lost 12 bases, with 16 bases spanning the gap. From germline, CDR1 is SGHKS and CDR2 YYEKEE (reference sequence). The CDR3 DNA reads TGTGCCAGCAGCCCAGGGTCCGCCGGAAAGCTGTTTTTT. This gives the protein CASSPGSAGKLFF.

DNA for the CDR3: TGTGCCAGCAATCTAGGGAACACTGAAGCTTTCTTT. Its protein is CASNLGNTEAFF. The genes are TRBV2 and TRBJ1-1; D gene ambiguous. Trimming shortened V by 7 bases and J by 1 base, and 7 bases separated the two germline ends. The CDR3 loop spans 12 amino acids. Germline-derived CDR1 and CDR2 are SNHLY and FYNNEI.

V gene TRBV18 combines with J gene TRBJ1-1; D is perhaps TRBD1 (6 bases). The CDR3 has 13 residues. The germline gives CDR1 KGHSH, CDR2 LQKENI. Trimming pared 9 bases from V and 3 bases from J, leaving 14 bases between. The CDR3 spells CASFQGLDTEAFF. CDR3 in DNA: TGTGCCAGTTTCCAGGGGTTGGACACTGAAGCTTTCTTT. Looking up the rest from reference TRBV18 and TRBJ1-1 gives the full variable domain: NAGVMQNPRHLVRRRGQEARLRCSPMKGHSHVYWYRQLPEEGLKFMVYLQKENIIDESGMPKERFSAEFPKEGPSILRIQQVVRGDSAAYFCASFQGLDTEAFFGQGTRLTVV.

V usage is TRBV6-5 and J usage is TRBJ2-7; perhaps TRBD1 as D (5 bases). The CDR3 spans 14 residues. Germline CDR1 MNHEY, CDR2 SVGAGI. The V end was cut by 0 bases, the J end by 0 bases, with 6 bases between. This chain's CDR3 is CASSYSTASYEQYF. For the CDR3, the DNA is TGTGCCAGCAGTTACTCGACAGCCTCCTACGAGCAGTACTTC.

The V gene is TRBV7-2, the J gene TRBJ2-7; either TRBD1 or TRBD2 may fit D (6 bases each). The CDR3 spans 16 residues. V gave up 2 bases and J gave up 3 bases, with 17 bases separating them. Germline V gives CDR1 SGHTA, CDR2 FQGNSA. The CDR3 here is CASSLSGQGPRYEQYF. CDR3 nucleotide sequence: TGTGCCAGCAGCTTAAGCGGGCAGGGGCCCCGCTACGAGCAGTACTTC.

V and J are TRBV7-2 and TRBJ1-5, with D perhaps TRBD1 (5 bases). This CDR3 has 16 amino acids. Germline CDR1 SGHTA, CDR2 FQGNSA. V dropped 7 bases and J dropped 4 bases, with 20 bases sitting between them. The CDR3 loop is CASKVGGFSVNQPQHF. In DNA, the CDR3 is TGTGCCAGCAAAGTGGGGGGTTTCTCGGTAAATCAGCCCCAGCATTTT. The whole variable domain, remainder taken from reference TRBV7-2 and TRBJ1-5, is GAGVSQSPSNKVTEKGKDVELRCDPISGHTALYWYRQSLGQGLEFLIYFQGNSAPDKSGLPSDRFSAERTGGSVSTLTIQRTQQEDSAVYLCASKVGGFSVNQPQHFGDGTRLSIL.

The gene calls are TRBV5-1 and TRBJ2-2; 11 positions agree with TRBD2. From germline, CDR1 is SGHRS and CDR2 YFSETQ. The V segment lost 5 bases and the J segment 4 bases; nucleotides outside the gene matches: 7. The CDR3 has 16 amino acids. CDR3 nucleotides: TGCGCCAGCAGTTTTGAGGGGACTAGCGGCACCGGGGAGCTGTTTTTT. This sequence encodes CASSFEGTSGTGELFF.

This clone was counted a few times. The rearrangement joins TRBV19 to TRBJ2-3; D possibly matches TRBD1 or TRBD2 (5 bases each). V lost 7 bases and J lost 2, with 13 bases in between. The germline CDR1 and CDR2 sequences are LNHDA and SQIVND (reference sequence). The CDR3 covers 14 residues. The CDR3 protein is CASTPGPNTDTQYF. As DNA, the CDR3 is TGTGCCAGTACCCCGGGACCGAACACAGATACGCAGTATTTT.

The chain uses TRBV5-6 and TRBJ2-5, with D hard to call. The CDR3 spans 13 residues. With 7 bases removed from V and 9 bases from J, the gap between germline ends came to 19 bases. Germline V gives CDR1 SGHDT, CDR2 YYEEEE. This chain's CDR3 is CASHLGPEMAQYF. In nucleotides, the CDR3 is TGTGCCAGCCATCTAGGCCCCGAGATGGCCCAGTACTTC.